The present T cell receptor beta chain was sequenced within a study of vaccination and CD4 T cells after COVID-19. General study findings and limits: Spike mono-reactivity was found in 304 of the 307 vaccine-specific clones identified in convalescent patients.

Regarding this clonotype: Its antigen is unidentified.

Scientists ran DNA taken from cultured CD4+ T cells through the Oncomine TCR Beta short-read assay for sequencing. TCRdb ran MiXCR on the PCR reads and lists one entry per CDR3 protein. The table has under 25,000 distinct CDR3 sequences, approximately 27% seen once. This sample's treatment: approximately 10-day PBMC culture with coronavirus spike peptide pools or control peptides (ViraFEST assay). Positive PCR tests were logged from March through December 2020, ahead of US Alpha, Beta and Delta variants. PBMC cultures, at a few million cells per well, received about 9.3 IU/ml IL-2 and around 9.6 ug/ml peptide pools. Following culture for about eleven days, CD4+ T cells were isolated by negative selection. There are 13 residues in the CDR3. V was shortened by 0 bases and J by 12 bases, with 9 bases between the two germline ends. The germline V gene encodes CDR1 LGHDT and CDR2 YNNKEL (reference sequence).

Sequencing used cultured CD4+ T cells from blood. The sequence came from a human donor with COVID-19. The chain combines TRBV3-1 with TRBJ1-6; D is ambiguous. CDR3: CASSQEERRPLHF. The CDR3 region has the DNA TGTGCCAGCAGCCAAGAAGAGCGTCGACCCCTCCACTTT.